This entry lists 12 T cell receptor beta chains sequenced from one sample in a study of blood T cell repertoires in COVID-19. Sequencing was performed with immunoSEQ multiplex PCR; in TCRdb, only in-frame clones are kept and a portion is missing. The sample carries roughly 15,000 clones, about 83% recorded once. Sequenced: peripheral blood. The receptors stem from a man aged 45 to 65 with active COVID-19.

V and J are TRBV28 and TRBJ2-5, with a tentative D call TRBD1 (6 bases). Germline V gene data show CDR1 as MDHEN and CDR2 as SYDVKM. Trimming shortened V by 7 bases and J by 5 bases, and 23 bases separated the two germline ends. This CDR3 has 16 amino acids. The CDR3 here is CASKSHQGLGGETQYF. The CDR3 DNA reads TGTGCCAGCAAATCCCACCAGGGGCTAGGTGGGGAGACCCAGTACTTC.

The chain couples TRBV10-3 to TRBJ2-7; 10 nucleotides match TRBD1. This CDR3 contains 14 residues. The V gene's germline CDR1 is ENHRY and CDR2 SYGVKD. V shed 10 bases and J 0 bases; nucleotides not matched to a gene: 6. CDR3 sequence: CASGDRGISYEQYF. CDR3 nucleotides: TGTGCCAGCGGGGACAGGGGCATCTCCTACGAGCAGTACTTC.

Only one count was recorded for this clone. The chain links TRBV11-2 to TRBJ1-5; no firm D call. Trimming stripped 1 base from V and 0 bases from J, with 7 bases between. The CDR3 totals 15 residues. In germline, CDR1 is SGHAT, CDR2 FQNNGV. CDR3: CASSLASGSNQPQHF. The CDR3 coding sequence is TGTGCCAGCAGCTTAGCCTCCGGTAGCAATCAGCCCCAGCATTTT.

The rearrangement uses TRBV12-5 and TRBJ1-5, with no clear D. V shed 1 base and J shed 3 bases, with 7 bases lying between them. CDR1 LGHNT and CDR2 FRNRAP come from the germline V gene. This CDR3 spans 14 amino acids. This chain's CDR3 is CASGLGPFNQPQHF. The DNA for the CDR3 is TGTGCTAGTGGTTTGGGGCCATTCAATCAGCCCCAGCATTTT.

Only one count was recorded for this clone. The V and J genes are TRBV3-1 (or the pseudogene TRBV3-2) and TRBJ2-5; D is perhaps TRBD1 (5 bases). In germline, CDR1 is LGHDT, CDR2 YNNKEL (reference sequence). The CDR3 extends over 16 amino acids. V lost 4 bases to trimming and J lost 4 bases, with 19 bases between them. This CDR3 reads CASSPQLSSGIETQYF. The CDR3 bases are TGTGCCAGCAGCCCACAGTTGTCGTCAGGGATAGAGACCCAGTACTTC.

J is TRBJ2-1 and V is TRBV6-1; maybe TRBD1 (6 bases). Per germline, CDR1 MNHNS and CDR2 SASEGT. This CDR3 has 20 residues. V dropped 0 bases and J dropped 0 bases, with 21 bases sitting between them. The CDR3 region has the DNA TGTGCCAGCAGTGAAGCGTGGGACACCGATCCGCCGAACTCCTACAATGAGCAGTTCTTC. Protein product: CASSEAWDTDPPNSYNEQFF.

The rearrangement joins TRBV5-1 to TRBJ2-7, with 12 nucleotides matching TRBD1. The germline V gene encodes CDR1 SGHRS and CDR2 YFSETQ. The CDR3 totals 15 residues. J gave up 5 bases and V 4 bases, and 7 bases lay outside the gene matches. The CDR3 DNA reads TGCGCCAGCAGCCCCGGGACAGGGGGCGAAGACGAGCAGTACTTC. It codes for CASSPGTGGEDEQYF. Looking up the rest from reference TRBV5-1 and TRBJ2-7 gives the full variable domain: KAGVTQTPRYLIKTRGQQVTLSCSPISGHRSVSWYQQTPGQGLQFLFEYFSETQRNKGNFPGRFSGRQFSNSRSEMNVSTLELGDSALYLCASSPGTGGEDEQYFGPGTRLTVT.

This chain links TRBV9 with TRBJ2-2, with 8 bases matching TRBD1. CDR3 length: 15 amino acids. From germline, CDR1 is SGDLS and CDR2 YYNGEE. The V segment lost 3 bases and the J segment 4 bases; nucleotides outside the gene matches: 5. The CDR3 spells CASSDTGGITGELFF. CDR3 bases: TGTGCCAGCAGCGACACAGGGGGGATCACCGGGGAGCTGTTTTTT.

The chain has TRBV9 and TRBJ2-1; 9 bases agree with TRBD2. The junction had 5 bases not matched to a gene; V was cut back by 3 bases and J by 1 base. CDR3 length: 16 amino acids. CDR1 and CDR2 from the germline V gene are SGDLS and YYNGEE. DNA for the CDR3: TGTGCCAGCAGCGGAATAGCGGGAGTGTCCTACAATGAGCAGTTCTTC. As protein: CASSGIAGVSYNEQFF.

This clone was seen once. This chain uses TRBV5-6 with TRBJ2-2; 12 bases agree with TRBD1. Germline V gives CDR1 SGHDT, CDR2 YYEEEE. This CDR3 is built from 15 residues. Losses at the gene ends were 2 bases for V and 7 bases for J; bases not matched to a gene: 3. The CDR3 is CASSFGTGGGGELFF. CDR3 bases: TGTGCCAGCAGCTTCGGGACAGGGGGCGGCGGGGAGCTGTTTTTT.

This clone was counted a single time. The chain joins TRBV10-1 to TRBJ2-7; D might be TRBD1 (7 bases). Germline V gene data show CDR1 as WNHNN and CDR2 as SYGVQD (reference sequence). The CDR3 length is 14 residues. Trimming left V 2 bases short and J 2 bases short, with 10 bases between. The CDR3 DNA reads TGCGCCAGCAGTGAGCAGGGGGGACCCTACGAGCAGTACTTC. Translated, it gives CASSEQGGPYEQYF.

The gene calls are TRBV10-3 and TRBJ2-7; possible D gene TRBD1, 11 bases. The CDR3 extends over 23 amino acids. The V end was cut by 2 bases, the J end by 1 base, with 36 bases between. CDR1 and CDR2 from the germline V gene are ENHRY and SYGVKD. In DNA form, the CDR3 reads TGTGCCATCAGTGAGGACCGGGACAGGGGGTACGAAGCGGGAGGGCCGGGGTCCTACGAGCAGTACTTC. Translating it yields CAISEDRDRGYEAGGPGSYEQYF.